A selection of T cell receptor beta chains follows, all from one sample in a study of CD8 T cells in Susac syndrome. TCRdb reanalysed the immunoSEQ multiplex PCR reads using MiXCR and keeps one entry per CDR3 protein. Of around 130,000 distinct CDR3 sequences detected, approximately 95% appear once; the ten largest clones hold approximately 0.11%. The material sequenced was CD4+ T cells from PBMCs. These receptors were taken from a human donor with multiple sclerosis. CDR3s include the opening cysteine and the closing phenylalanine or tryptophan. A D gene is named only where the DNA matches it firmly. Size is stated for part of the rows, as once, few or many counts, or as a class when the clone is expanded.

CDR3 length: 14; J gene: TRBJ2-7; V gene: TRBV3-1; clone size: .; D gene: .; CDR3 protein: CASSTSGPSYEQYF; CDR3 DNA: TGTGCCAGCAGCACCAGCGGACCCTCCTACGAGCAGTACTTC
CDR3 length: 16; J gene: TRBJ2-5; V gene: TRBV5-1; clone size: few; D gene: TRBD2; CDR3 protein: CASSFVGSGTGETQYF; CDR3 DNA: TGCGCCAGCAGCTTCGTTGGTAGCGGGACGGGAGAGACCCAGTACTTC
CDR3 length: 17; J gene: TRBJ2-3; V gene: TRBV18; clone size: .; D gene: TRBD2; CDR3 protein: CASSPPGLAGATDTQYF; CDR3 DNA: TGTGCCAGCTCACCACCGGGACTAGCGGGAGCAACAGATACGCAGTATTTT
CDR3 length: 15; J gene: TRBJ2-3; V gene: TRBV11-2; clone size: once; D gene: TRBD1; CDR3 protein: CASSPQGAKTDTQYF; CDR3 DNA: TGTGCCAGCAGCCCGCAGGGGGCGAAGACAGATACGCAGTATTTT
CDR3 length: 16; J gene: TRBJ1-2; V gene: TRBV6-6; clone size: .; D gene: .; CDR3 protein: CASSTHGASRGGGYTF; CDR3 DNA: TGTGCCAGCAGTACCCACGGGGCCTCGAGGGGGGGAGGCTACACCTTC
CDR3 length: 15; J gene: TRBJ1-6; V gene: TRBV7-2; clone size: .; D gene: .; CDR3 protein: CASSPITGNNSPLHF; CDR3 DNA: TGTGCCAGCAGCCCGATAACAGGGAATAATTCACCCCTCCACTTT
CDR3 length: 15; J gene: TRBJ1-4; V gene: TRBV30; clone size: .; D gene: TRBD1; CDR3 protein: CAWTPGQGGDEKLFF; CDR3 DNA: TGTGCCTGGACCCCTGGACAGGGAGGAGATGAAAAACTGTTTTTT
CDR3 length: 11; J gene: TRBJ1-1; V gene: TRBV20-1; clone size: .; D gene: .; CDR3 protein: CSADENTEAFF; CDR3 DNA: TGCAGTGCTGACGAGAACACTGAAGCTTTCTTT
CDR3 length: 13; J gene: TRBJ1-2; V gene: TRBV7-9; clone size: few; D gene: TRBD1; CDR3 protein: CASSRGQNYGYTF; CDR3 DNA: TGTGCCAGCAGCCGGGGACAGAACTATGGCTACACCTTC
CDR3 length: 14; J gene: TRBJ2-1; V gene: TRBV12-3/TRBV12-4; clone size: .; D gene: .; CDR3 protein: CASSLGRGSNEQFF; CDR3 DNA: TGTGCCAGCAGTCTAGGGAGGGGGTCGAATGAGCAGTTCTTC
CDR3 length: 15; J gene: TRBJ2-3; V gene: TRBV5-1; clone size: .; D gene: .; CDR3 protein: CASSPALVSTDTQYF; CDR3 DNA: TGCGCCAGCAGCCCGGCTCTGGTTAGCACAGATACGCAGTATTTT
CDR3 length: 16; J gene: TRBJ1-2; V gene: TRBV20-1; clone size: .; D gene: .; CDR3 protein: CSAAETATGANYGYTF; CDR3 DNA: TGCAGTGCTGCTGAGACAGCAACTGGAGCTAACTATGGCTACACCTTC
CDR3 length: 12; J gene: TRBJ2-5; V gene: TRBV2; clone size: .; D gene: .; CDR3 protein: CASSELGETQYF; CDR3 DNA: TGTGCCAGCAGTGAGCTGGGGGAGACCCAGTACTTC
CDR3 length: 15; J gene: TRBJ1-5; V gene: TRBV28; clone size: .; D gene: .; CDR3 protein: CASSSPVRANQPQHF; CDR3 DNA: TGTGCCAGCAGTTCCCCCGTAAGAGCGAATCAGCCCCAGCATTTT
CDR3 length: 13; J gene: TRBJ2-5; V gene: TRBV3-1; clone size: .; D gene: TRBD1; CDR3 protein: CASTGQAPETQYF; CDR3 DNA: TGTGCCAGCACCGGACAGGCCCCTGAGACCCAGTACTTC